The 5 T cell receptor beta chains listed next were all sequenced from one sample in a study of OX40 agonist ivuxolimab in advanced cancers. Clones were sequenced by immunoSEQ multiplex PCR, and TCRdb holds only the in-frame ones, with some missing. This table holds about 41,000 clones, around nine tenths found once. The source was CD4+ or CD8+ T cells sorted from blood, collected in a trial of the OX40 agonist ivuxolimab. These TCRs come from an adult with an advanced solid tumor such as melanoma, head and neck, liver or kidney cancer.

The chain joins TRBV2 to TRBJ1-5; D may be TRBD1 (5 bases). Germline CDR1 reads SNHLY; CDR2 reads FYNNEI. V was clipped by 8 bases and J by 5 bases, with 13 bases between them. The CDR3 has 13 residues. CDR3 sequence reads: CASRLGRDQPQHF. As DNA, the CDR3 is TGTGCCAGCCGCCTGGGCAGGGATCAGCCCCAGCATTTT.

The V call is TRBV11-2, the J call TRBJ2-1, with 14 bases identical to TRBD2. The germline V gene has CDR1 SGHAT and CDR2 FQNNGV. The CDR3 is 18 residues long. The trim removed 5 bases at V and 2 bases at J, leaving 8 bases unmatched. CDR3 bases: TGTGCCAGCAGCCCGCCGGGACTAGCGGGAGAGGCCTACAATGAGCAGTTCTTC. It translates to CASSPPGLAGEAYNEQFF.

This clone was seen only once. J is TRBJ2-5 and V is TRBV7-2; D is unclear. CDR1 and CDR2 (germline): SGHTA, FQGNSA. This CDR3 comprises 13 residues. V dropped 1 base and J dropped 4 bases, with 7 bases sitting between them. The CDR3 reads CASSLEFGETQYF. DNA for the CDR3: TGTGCCAGCAGCTTAGAGTTCGGAGAGACCCAGTACTTC.

The V and J genes are TRBV4-2 and TRBJ1-1; D is possibly TRBD1 (6 bases). This CDR3 is built from 16 residues. V was clipped by 0 bases and J by 4 bases, with 15 bases between them. CDR1 is LGHNA, CDR2 YNFKEQ, per germline. The CDR3 loop is CASSQEWAGVGTEAFF. DNA of the CDR3: TGTGCCAGCAGCCAAGAGTGGGCAGGGGTGGGCACTGAAGCTTTCTTT.

The gene calls are TRBV30 and TRBJ2-2; no definite D call. The length of the CDR3 is 13 residues. Trimming pared 2 bases from V and 2 bases from J, leaving 6 bases between. The germline CDR1 and CDR2 sequences are GTSNPN and SVGIG (reference sequence). The CDR3 here is CAWSIENTGELFF. The DNA of the CDR3 is TGTGCCTGGAGTATCGAAAACACCGGGGAGCTGTTTTTT. Based on the CDR3 plus reference TRBV30 and TRBJ2-2, the full variable domain is SQTIHQWPATLVQPVGSPLSLECTVEGTSNPNLYWYRQAAGRGLQLLFYSVGIGQISSEVPQNLSASRPQDRQFILSSKKLLLSDSGFYLCAWSIENTGELFFGEGSRLTVL.